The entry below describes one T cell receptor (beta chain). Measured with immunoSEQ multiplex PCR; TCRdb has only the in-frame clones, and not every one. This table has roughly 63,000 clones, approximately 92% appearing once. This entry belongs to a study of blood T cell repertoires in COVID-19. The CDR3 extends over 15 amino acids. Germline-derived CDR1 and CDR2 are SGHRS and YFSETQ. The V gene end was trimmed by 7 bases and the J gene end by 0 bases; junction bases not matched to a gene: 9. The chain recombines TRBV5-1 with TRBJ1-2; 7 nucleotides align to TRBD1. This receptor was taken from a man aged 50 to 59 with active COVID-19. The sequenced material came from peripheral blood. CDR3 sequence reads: CASSNDRAANYGYTF. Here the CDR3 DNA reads TGCGCCAGCTCAAACGACAGGGCAGCTAACTATGGCTACACCTTC.